Below, one T cell receptor beta chain is given with its context. CD8 cells regarded as naive lacked CD45RO, were positively chosen for CCR7, and omitted terminally differentiated effector memory CD45RA+ cells. In the original processing: Sequence data from immunoSEQ were junction-only and lacked quality scores; consequently, filtering differed. Measured with immunoSEQ multiplex PCR; TCRdb has only the in-frame clones, and not every one. Clone size and the V and J calls come from that table; the DNA yielded D and trimming. The sample has approximately 1.9 million clones, 90% to 95% seen once. This record comes from a study of shared clonotypes between healthy human individuals. The CDR3 is made up of 13 amino acids. Trimming left V 7 bases short and J 1 base short, with 10 bases between. Germline assignment: CDR1 SGHVS and CDR2 FQNEAQ.

This chain connects TRBV7-8 to TRBJ2-5; D might be TRBD2 (6 bases). Sequenced sample: naive CD8+ T cells from PBMCs. This TCR derives from a man aged 18 to 30 in good health. Some clones in this sample may be carry-over from other donors' samples. The DNA of the CDR3 is TGTGCCAGCAACGGGAGACCCCAAGAGACCCAGTACTTC. Its translation: CASNGRPQETQYF.